Each of the 8 T cell receptor beta chains below was sequenced from the same sample in a study of blood T cell repertoires in COVID-19. Generated by immunoSEQ multiplex PCR, the TCRdb table keeps only in-frame clones and is missing some. The sample has approximately 480,000 clones; approximately 89% are singletons. Material: peripheral blood. The receptors here all came from a man between 18 and 29 years old with COVID-19, enrolled during active disease.

V is TRBV7-9 and J is TRBJ2-3, with 8 bases fitting TRBD2. Germline V lookup: CDR1 SEHNR, CDR2 FQNEAQ (reference sequence). V lost 5 bases and J lost 4; bases outside the gene matches: 8. This CDR3 spans 15 amino acids. The CDR3 loop reads CASSTGTSEADTQYF. The CDR3 DNA follows: TGTGCCAGCAGCACCGGGACTAGTGAGGCAGATACGCAGTATTTT. The full variable domain, in which reference TRBV7-9 and TRBJ2-3 provide the parts outside the CDR3, is DTGVSQNPRHKITKRGQNVTFRCDPISEHNRLYWYRQTLGQGPEFLTYFQNEAQLEKSRLLSDRFSAERPKGSFSTLEIQRTEQGDSAMYLCASSTGTSEADTQYFGPGTRLTVL.

The chain has TRBV7-9 and TRBJ2-7; unclear D gene. The CDR3 has 14 residues. Germline V gene data show CDR1 as SEHNR and CDR2 as FQNEAQ (reference sequence). Trimming took off 4 bases at V and 1 base at J, with 11 bases between the two ends. CDR3 nucleotides: TGTGCCAGCAGCTCTGACACGCCGTCCTACGAGCAGTACTTC. This gives the protein CASSSDTPSYEQYF.

The J gene is TRBJ1-1, the V gene TRBV9; D is perhaps TRBD1 (5 bases). The germline CDR1 and CDR2 sequences are SGDLS and YYNGEE. V lost 3 bases, J lost 7 bases, and 25 bases lay in between. The CDR3 loop spans 17 amino acids. The CDR3: CASSDRELEGTSSEAFF. The CDR3 DNA reads as TGTGCCAGCAGCGATAGAGAACTGGAGGGGACTTCAAGTGAAGCTTTCTTT.

This clone appeared once. J is TRBJ2-3 and V is TRBV11-3, with TRBD1 identical over 9 bases. CDR3 length: 14 residues. Germline V gene lookup returns CDR1 SGHNT and CDR2 YENEEA. V gave up 4 bases and J gave up 6 bases; unmatched junction bases: 5. Written as DNA, the CDR3 is TGTGCCAGCAGCTCGGACAGGGGAGGGGATACGCAGTATTTT. It specifies CASSSDRGGDTQYF.

The gene calls are TRBV6-4 and TRBJ2-1, with 12 bases aligning to TRBD2. The CDR3 loop spans 15 amino acids. The V gene end was trimmed by 4 bases and the J gene end by 5 bases; junction bases not matched to a gene: 3. Germline V gene sequence: CDR1 MRHNA, CDR2 SNTAGT. The CDR3 coding sequence is TGTGCCAGCAGTGCGGGACTAGCGGGTAACAATGAGCAGTTCTTC. This encodes CASSAGLAGNNEQFF.

The V call is TRBV5-1, the J call TRBJ1-1; the match to TRBD1 covers 7 bases. Germline V gives CDR1 SGHRS, CDR2 YFSETQ. This CDR3 is built from 14 residues. The trim removed 4 bases at V and 1 base at J, leaving 4 bases unmatched. The CDR3 coding sequence is TGCGCCAGCAGCGCAGGGGACAGGAACACTGAAGCTTTCTTT. Protein: CASSAGDRNTEAFF.

This chain joins TRBV3-1 (or the pseudogene TRBV3-2) and TRBJ1-1; TRBD1 matches at 7 bases. CDR1 is LGHDT, CDR2 YNNKEL, per germline (reference sequence). V was clipped by 0 bases and J by 12 bases; unmatched bases: 7. This CDR3 is 13 amino acids long. CDR3 protein: CASSQDDEGATFF. CDR3 coding DNA: TGTGCCAGCAGCCAAGATGACGAGGGGGCGACTTTCTTT.

The chain carries TRBV30 and TRBJ1-2; D possibly corresponds to TRBD1 (6 bases). The germline CDR1 and CDR2 sequences are GTSNPN and SVGIG (reference sequence). Trimming shortened V by 0 bases and J by 7 bases, and 12 bases separated the two germline ends. This CDR3 contains 13 residues. The CDR3 DNA sequence: TGTGCCTGGAGTGTAGCCAGGGGTAGTGGCTACACCTTC. Its translation: CAWSVARGSGYTF.